This T cell receptor beta chain was documented in a study of blood T cell repertoires in COVID-19 (dated by TCRdb to 2018 to 2020). Regarding the study in general: Samples covering the acute and convalescent phases of COVID-19 were provided by collaborators in the United States, Italy and Spain. The prospective study material was composed of cDNA or gDNA derived from T cells, B-cell-depleted T cells, or PBMCs. The dataset comprised deeply sampled blood TCRbeta repertoires from subjects exposed to, actively infected with, or recovered from COVID-19. The repertoires were released in a freely available public database intended as a resource for research on the immune response to SARS-CoV-2. Samples were obtained from the ongoing ImmuneRACE study (first 160 participants) and from 1,254 subjects provided by 6 global collaborators. A de-identified subject ID, COVID-19 status, age in years and sex were almost always included in the sample metadata. HLA class I and class II types, where available, came from metadata supplied by the sample provider rather than from assay-based typing.

Whole blood was collected in K2EDTA tubes by collaborating institutions according to the institutions' own protocols. For TCRbeta analysis, collaborators shipped samples in one of three forms: frozen whole blood, isolated PBMCs, or DNA extracted from either of those sample types. TCRbeta CDR3 regions were amplified from genomic DNA by means of the immunoSEQ Assay, a bias-controlled multiplex PCR. As for the authors' bioinformatics: Within the assay, amplification of reference gene primers was used to estimate how many nucleated cells each sample contained. Sequence reads were collapsed and filtered to measure the absolute abundance of every unique TCRbeta CDR3 rearrangement. For each sample, productive Simpson clonality was calculated by taking the square root of Simpson's diversity index across productive rearrangements. The clones in this table, taken by TCRdb from immuneACCESS, are in-frame only. Not every clone is retained; where verified, under half of the shortfall comes from an unresolved V gene, and the cause of the rest is unknown. The V and J calls and clone size were taken over from that table, and D and trimming were inferred from the DNA. The sample table records 45,000 to 60,000 clones; 89% of these occur just once. Of the sample, 1.5% to 2% is held by the ten largest clones.

With regard to this clone: Its antigen remains unidentified. No per-base quality is available; no much larger clone lies one base away.

Study-wide conclusions, independent of this receptor: Clinical and demographic metadata were provided uncurated, with the amount varying by source and participant.

Measured from the cysteine to the phenylalanine, the CDR3 is 12 residues long. Kept here is only the CDR3 DNA, which spans 36 bases and is read in frame from base 1. CDR1 and CDR2 (MNHEY, SMNVEV) derive from the germline V gene (reference sequence). V is pared back by 2 bases and J by 4 bases, with 5 bases lying between the germline termini. Recombination connected TRBV27 to TRBJ1-1, with no confident D gene call. Material for sequencing was peripheral blood. This TCR was sampled from a man in his sixties with acute or convalescent COVID-19. The CDR3 loop reads CASSLTSTEAFF. The base sequence is TGTGCCAGCAGTTTAACAAGCACTGAAGCTTTCTTT.